Included here is one T cell receptor (beta chain) sequence, with context. The CDR3 runs to 9 residues. CDR1 is DFQATT, CDR2 SNEGSKA, per germline (reference sequence). V lost 6 bases, J lost 2 bases, and 1 base lay in between. The data belong to a study of OX40 agonist ivuxolimab in advanced cancers. Study-wide background: Patients with prior anti-PD-1, anti-PD-L1 or anti-CTLA-4 therapy were eligible; less than 50% had some.

Assay: immunoSEQ multiplex PCR; the TCRdb copy retains only in-frame clones and omits some. The data contain around 59,000 clones, approximately 89% of them singletons. The starting material was CD4+ or CD8+ T cells sorted from blood, obtained in a trial of the OX40 agonist ivuxolimab. This receptor was taken from an adult with an advanced solid tumor such as melanoma, head and neck, liver or kidney cancer. The rearrangement uses TRBV20-1 and TRBJ1-2; unclear D gene. The CDR3 DNA is TGCAGTGCCAACTATGGCTACACCTTC. This encodes CSANYGYTF.